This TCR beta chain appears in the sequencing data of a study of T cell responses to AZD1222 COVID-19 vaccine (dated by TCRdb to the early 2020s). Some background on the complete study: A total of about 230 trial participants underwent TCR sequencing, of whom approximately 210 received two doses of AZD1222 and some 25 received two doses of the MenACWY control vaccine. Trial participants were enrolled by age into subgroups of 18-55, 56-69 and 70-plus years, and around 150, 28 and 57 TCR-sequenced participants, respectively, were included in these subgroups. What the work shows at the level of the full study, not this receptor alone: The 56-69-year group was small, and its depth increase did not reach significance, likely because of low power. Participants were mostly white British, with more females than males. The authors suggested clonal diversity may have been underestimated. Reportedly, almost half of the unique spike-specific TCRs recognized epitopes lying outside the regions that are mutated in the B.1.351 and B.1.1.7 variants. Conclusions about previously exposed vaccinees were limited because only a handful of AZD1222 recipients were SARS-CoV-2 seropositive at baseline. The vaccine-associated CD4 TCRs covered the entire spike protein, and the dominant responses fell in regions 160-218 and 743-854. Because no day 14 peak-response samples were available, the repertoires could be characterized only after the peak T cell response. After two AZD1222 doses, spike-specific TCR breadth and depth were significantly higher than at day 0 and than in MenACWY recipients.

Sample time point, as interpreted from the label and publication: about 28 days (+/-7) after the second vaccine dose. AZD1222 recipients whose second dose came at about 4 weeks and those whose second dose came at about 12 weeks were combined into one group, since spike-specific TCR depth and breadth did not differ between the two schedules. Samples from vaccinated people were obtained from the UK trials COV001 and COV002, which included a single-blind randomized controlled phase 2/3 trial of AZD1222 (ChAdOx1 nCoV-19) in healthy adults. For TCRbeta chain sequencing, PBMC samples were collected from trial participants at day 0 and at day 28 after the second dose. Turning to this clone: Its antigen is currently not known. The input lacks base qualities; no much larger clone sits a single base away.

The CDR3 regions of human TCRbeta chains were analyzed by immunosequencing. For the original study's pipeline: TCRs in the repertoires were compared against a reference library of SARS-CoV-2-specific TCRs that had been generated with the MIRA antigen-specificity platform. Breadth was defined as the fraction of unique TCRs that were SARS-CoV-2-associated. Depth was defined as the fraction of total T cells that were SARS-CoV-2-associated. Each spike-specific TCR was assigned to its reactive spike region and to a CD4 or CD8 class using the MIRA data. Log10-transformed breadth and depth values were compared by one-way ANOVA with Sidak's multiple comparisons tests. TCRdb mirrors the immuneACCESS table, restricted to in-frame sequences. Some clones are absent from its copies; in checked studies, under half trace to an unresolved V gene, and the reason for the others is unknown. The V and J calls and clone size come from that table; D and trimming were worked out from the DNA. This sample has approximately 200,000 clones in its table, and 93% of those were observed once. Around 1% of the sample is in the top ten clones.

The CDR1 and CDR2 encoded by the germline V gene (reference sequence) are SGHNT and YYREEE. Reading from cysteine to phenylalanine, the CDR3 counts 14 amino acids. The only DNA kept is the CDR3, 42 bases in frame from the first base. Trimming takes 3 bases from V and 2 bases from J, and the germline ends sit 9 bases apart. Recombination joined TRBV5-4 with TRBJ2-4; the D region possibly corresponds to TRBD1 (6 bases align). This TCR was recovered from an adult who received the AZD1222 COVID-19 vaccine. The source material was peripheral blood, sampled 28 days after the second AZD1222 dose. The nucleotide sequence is TGTGCCAGCAGCTCAACAGGGTCCAAAAACATTCAGTACTTC. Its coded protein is CASSSTGSKNIQYF.